This entry features one T cell receptor beta chain sequence. Its recognized antigen is unknown. No qualities accompany the bases; no much larger clone lies one base away. This specimen comes from a study of blood T cells in healthy people across ages (dated by TCRdb to the mid-2010s). Context from the whole study: In model experiments, template switching captured roughly one uniquely barcoded TCR beta cDNA molecule for every two T cells. Age-related changes in TCR beta repertoire diversity were measured in the study by deep sequencing normalized with unique cDNA molecular identifiers. Donors were grouped into four age groups: young (average approximately 15 years), middle-aged (less than 40), aged (about 60) and long-lived (just over 80). To avoid experimental bias, donors of different ages were spread randomly across the sequencing lanes. For two donors (one aged 18 to 29 and one aged 80 or older), the study analyzed two additional independent replicas of 1 million unique cDNA reads from the same blood draw.

Systemically healthy Caucasian individuals from Russia, some 36 in total and aged roughly 6 to 100 years, were included as donors. Approximately 9.3 milliliters of peripheral blood were collected from each donor into EDTA-treated Vacutainer tubes. Ficoll-Paque density-gradient centrifugation was used to isolate PBMCs, with at least 6.5 million per sample. Total RNA was extracted from PBMCs with Trizol reagent, with at least 5 micrograms obtained per sample. For every donor, flow cytometry on a PBMC aliquot measured the percentage of naive CD45RAhigh/CD27high T cells. Overall study outcomes, separate from this receptor: Donor CMV infection status was unknown, potentially confounding age-related changes in expanded clonotypes. Observed TCR beta diversity per million T cells fell roughly linearly with age, and a significant reduction was already apparent by age around 44. Because profiling used bulk unsorted PBMCs, naive and antigen-experienced compartments could not be compared conclusively. Compared with the aged group, more naive CD4+ T cells, fewer expanded clones and increased TCR diversity were shown by the long-lived group, suggesting age selection. Total diversity estimates from one million sequenced T cells were considered lower bounds and underestimates. The percentage of naive T cells measured by flow cytometry correlated strongly with observed TCR beta diversity.

Receptor amplification or capture employed 5' RACE. The data were produced on an Illumina HiSeq 2500. A second about 7 to 11 cycle PCR used a sample-barcoded 5' primer and a J-beta primer mix. A template-switch 5' adaptor carrying 12 random nucleotides introduced a unique molecular identifier onto each TCR beta cDNA molecule. At least 3 million CDR3-containing paired-end reads were obtained from each sample. The Mint cDNA synthesis kit, primed by a TRBC-specific oligonucleotide, was used to synthesize first-strand cDNA from all RNA. All cDNA was treated with uracil-DNA glycosylase and then went through a first 18-cycle PCR with the universal primers M1SS and BC2_uni_R. On the authors' methods: Each sample was normalized by randomly selecting 1 million high-quality reads, each carrying a distinct molecular identifier. Instead of being binned into consensus sequences, reads with shared molecular identifiers were discarded. MiTCR, with a Q25 quality threshold and the strictest error-elimination algorithm, was used for CDR3 identification, clonotype clustering and error correction. A nonparametric unseen species model with Euler transformation was used to estimate lower-bound total TCR beta diversity. TCRdb reprocessing: public reads trimmed at Q25 with fastp, clones called with MiXCR, in-frame beta chains kept. Every entry covers one CDR3 protein and lists the most common genes and DNA from its rows. TCRdb's processing, not the authors', yielded these V and J calls. Here the sample has some 550,000 distinct CDR3 sequences; roughly 48% occur a single time. The ten most abundant clones make up about 26% of the sample.

Sequences ENHRY (CDR1) and SYGVKD (CDR2) are obtained from the germline V gene. Including cysteine and phenylalanine, the CDR3 has 14 amino acids. CDR3 DNA only is kept here, 42 bases in frame from base 1. Trimming takes 0 bases from V and 7 bases from J, and the germline ends sit 9 bases apart. This receptor was obtained from an older man in good health. Recombination joined TRBV10-3 with TRBJ1-4, with no D gene named confidently. Specimen: blood. The DNA sequence reads TGTGCCATCAGTGAGTCCTCGCCCTTTGAAAAACTGTTTTTT. This codes for CAISESSPFEKLFF.